Below, 25 T cell receptor beta chains from the same sample are listed, as sequenced in a study of blood T cell repertoires in COVID-19. Clones were read by immunoSEQ multiplex PCR, and TCRdb kept only the in-frame ones, dropping some. The sample shows about 240,000 clones, 83% of them seen only once. The sample taken for sequencing was PBMCs or T cells enriched from blood (not recorded which). The receptors originated from a woman in her forties who had been exposed to COVID-19.

V and J are TRBV21-1 and TRBJ2-5; TRBD1, the table's D call, lacks a check against the DNA. TRBV21-1 corresponds to a pseudogene. The CDR3 extends over 14 amino acids. As DNA, the CDR3 is TGTGCCAGCAGGCCCTGGGCAGGAAAAGAGACCCAGTACTTC. It translates to CASRPWAGKETQYF.

This clone was observed a handful of times. The chain links TRBV6-5 to TRBJ2-7; D is possibly TRBD2 (5 bases). The CDR3 is 12 residues long. Germline-derived CDR1 and CDR2 are MNHEY and SVGAGI. The germline V and J ends were trimmed by 6 bases and 2 bases, with 8 bases remaining between them. CDR3 bases: TGTGCCAGCAGAAACGGGGCCTACGAGCAGTACTTC. Translating gives CASRNGAYEQYF.

The chain joins TRBV11-3 to TRBJ2-3; the match to TRBD2 covers 14 bases. Germline values: CDR1 SGHNT, CDR2 YENEEA. The V segment lost 5 bases and the J segment 1 base; nucleotides outside the gene matches: 2. This CDR3 has 16 amino acids. The CDR3: CASSAGLAGGTDTQYF. The CDR3 DNA sequence: TGTGCCAGCAGCGCGGGACTAGCGGGGGGCACAGATACGCAGTATTTT.

The chain is built from TRBV28 and TRBJ1-2; TRBD1 matches at 9 bases. This CDR3 is 14 amino acids long. The ends lost 7 bases at V and 5 bases at J; junction bases unmatched: 8. The V gene's germline CDR1 is MDHEN and CDR2 SYDVKM. The CDR3 DNA is TGTGCCAGCACCGGACAGGGGAAGGGGTATGGCTACACCTTC. Translating it yields CASTGQGKGYGYTF.

The chain couples TRBV4-1 to TRBJ1-2; a possible D gene is TRBD1 (5 bases). Looked up from germline, CDR1 is MGHRA and CDR2 is YSYEKL. With 0 bases removed from V and 6 bases from J, the gap between germline ends came to 11 bases. This CDR3 is built from 14 residues. CDR3 sequence (DNA): TGCGCCAGCAGCCAAGATCAGCCAGGGCATGGCTACACCTTC. Translation: CASSQDQPGHGYTF.

This clone was recorded once. The rearrangement joins TRBV4-3 to TRBJ1-3; no firm D call. Trimming removed 5 bases at V and 4 bases at J, with 12 bases between. CDR1 and CDR2 from the germline V gene are LGHNA and YSLEER. The length of the CDR3 is 14 residues. CDR3 sequence (DNA): TGCGCCAGCAGCTCCGACCCGGGGGGAAACACCATATATTTT. It codes for CASSSDPGGNTIYF.

This sequence joins TRBV30 and TRBJ2-7; the D gene is possibly TRBD1 (6 bases). This CDR3 is 12 amino acids long. The germline gives CDR1 GTSNPN, CDR2 SVGIG (reference sequence). Between the trimmed V and J ends, which lost 2 bases and 5 bases, there was a span of 10 bases. DNA of the CDR3: TGTGCCTGGAGTTATAGGACAGACGAGCAGTACTTC. Its translation: CAWSYRTDEQYF. Looking up the rest from reference TRBV30 and TRBJ2-7 gives the full variable domain: SQTIHQWPATLVQPVGSPLSLECTVEGTSNPNLYWYRQAAGRGLQLLFYSVGIGQISSEVPQNLSASRPQDRQFILSSKKLLLSDSGFYLCAWSYRTDEQYFGPGTRLTVT.

This clone appeared once. The J gene is TRBJ2-7, the V gene TRBV12-5; 10 bases fit TRBD1. The CDR3 sequence is 15 residues long. Germline CDR1 LGHNT, CDR2 FRNRAP. After removal of 8 bases from V and 2 bases from J, the junction contained 9 bases not matched to a gene. The CDR3 DNA is TGTGCTAGTTCATTGGAAGGGACAGGGGCCTACGAGCAGTACTTC. Translated: CASSLEGTGAYEQYF.

This clone was detected once. The chain employs TRBV6-6 and TRBJ2-1; 7 nucleotides match TRBD1. The CDR3 contains 16 residues. The junction had 11 bases not matched to a gene; V was cut back by 6 bases and J by 3 bases. Per germline, CDR1 MNHNY and CDR2 SVGAGI (reference sequence). The CDR3 is CASSNPGQRNYNEQFF. DNA of the CDR3: TGTGCCAGCAGCAATCCGGGACAGAGAAACTACAATGAGCAGTTCTTC.

CDR3 protein: CATSSQTGSLYGYTF. The CDR3 DNA follows: TGTGCCACCAGCTCCCAGACAGGATCCCTCTATGGCTACACCTTC. The chain uses TRBV15 and TRBJ1-2; a weak D match, TRBD1 (6 bases). V dropped 5 bases and J dropped 4 bases, with 17 bases sitting between them. Germline values: CDR1 LNHNV, CDR2 YYDKDF (reference sequence). The CDR3 is 15 residues long.

V usage is TRBV7-2 and J usage is TRBJ2-5; D is unclear. The CDR3 is 14 residues long. Between the trimmed V and J ends, which lost 5 bases and 1 base, there was a span of 11 bases. From germline, CDR1 is SGHTA and CDR2 FQGNSA. The CDR3 coding sequence is TGTGCCAGCAGCGTTGGCAACCCCCAAGAGACCCAGTACTTC. As protein: CASSVGNPQETQYF.

The chain links TRBV14 to TRBJ1-5, with D unclear. The CDR3 length is 14 residues. Germline CDR1 and CDR2: SGHDN and FVKESK. Trimming left V 2 bases short and J 1 base short, with 6 bases between. The CDR3 region has the DNA TGTGCCAGCAGCCAACAGGTAAGCAATCAGCCCCAGCATTTT. This encodes CASSQQVSNQPQHF.

This clone was seen many times. The chain uses TRBV28 and TRBJ2-1, with D possibly matching TRBD1 (5 bases). Germline V CDR1 and CDR2: MDHEN, SYDVKM. This CDR3 comprises 15 residues. The V gene lost 3 bases and the J gene lost 2 bases, with 11 bases spanning the gap. In DNA form, the CDR3 reads TGTGCCAGCAGTTTGCAGGGTAACACCTACAATGAGCAGTTCTTC. Translating gives CASSLQGNTYNEQFF.

This chain links TRBV7-9 with TRBJ2-3, with 11 positions matching TRBD1. Germline CDR1 and CDR2: SEHNR and FQNEAQ (reference sequence). This CDR3 is 18 amino acids long. After removal of 5 bases from V and 4 bases from J, the junction contained 14 bases not matched to a gene. The CDR3 DNA sequence: TGTGCCAGCAGCCACCGTCGAATCGGGACAGGGGGGCCAGATACGCAGTATTTT. Its protein product is CASSHRRIGTGGPDTQYF.

V is TRBV15 and J is TRBJ1-4, with a tentative D call TRBD1 (6 bases). The CDR3 is made up of 16 amino acids. Germline-derived CDR1 and CDR2 are LNHNV and YYDKDF (reference sequence). V gave up 2 bases and J gave up 7 bases, with 17 bases separating them. The CDR3 sequence: CATSRIGQGLSEKLFF. CDR3 nucleotide sequence: TGTGCCACCAGCAGAATCGGTCAGGGGCTGAGTGAAAAACTGTTTTTT.

The rearrangement joins TRBV7-8 to TRBJ2-3, with D perhaps matching TRBD1 (5 bases). V was shortened by 1 base and J by 4 bases, with 24 bases between the two germline ends. CDR1 is SGHVS and CDR2 is FQNEAQ in the germline V gene. The CDR3 runs to 19 residues. Here the CDR3 DNA reads TGTGCCAGCAGCTTAGATCTCTGGGGCCAACCAGGTTGGGCAGATACGCAGTATTTT. It yields the protein CASSLDLWGQPGWADTQYF.

This chain joins TRBV6-1 and TRBJ1-3; D perhaps matches TRBD1 (5 bases). Trimming stripped 4 bases from V and 13 bases from J, with 26 bases between. Germline V gene data show CDR1 as MNHNS and CDR2 as SASEGT. The length of the CDR3 is 16 residues. The CDR3 loop reads CASSGPQGGSGNRIYF. CDR3 DNA: TGTGCCAGCAGTGGGCCCCAGGGCGGCTCTGGAAACAGGATATATTTT.

The V gene is TRBV6-6, the J gene TRBJ1-3; TRBD1 is a possible D gene (6 bases). From germline, CDR1 is MNHNY and CDR2 SVGAGI (reference sequence). This CDR3 is built from 15 residues. Trimming took 4 bases from V and 1 from J, leaving 11 bases between them. This chain's CDR3 is CASSLAQGSGNTIYF. CDR3 nucleotide sequence: TGTGCCAGCAGTTTAGCTCAGGGGTCTGGAAACACCATATATTTT.

The chain combines TRBV18 with TRBJ1-4; D may be TRBD1 (5 bases). Germline CDR1 KGHSH, CDR2 LQKENI. CDR3 length equals 12 residues. Trimming shortened V by 5 bases and J by 8 bases, and 9 bases separated the two germline ends. CDR3 protein: CASSVDREKLFF. The CDR3 nucleotides read TGTGCCAGCTCAGTAGACAGAGAAAAACTGTTTTTT. The whole variable domain, filled in from reference TRBV18 and TRBJ1-4, reads NAGVMQNPRHLVRRRGQEARLRCSPMKGHSHVYWYRQLPEEGLKFMVYLQKENIIDESGMPKERFSAEFPKEGPSILRIQQVVRGDSAAYFCASSVDREKLFFGSGTQLSVL.

The rearrangement uses TRBV6-5 and TRBJ2-7, with D perhaps matching TRBD2 (6 bases). V was shortened by 8 bases and J by 0 bases, with 17 bases between the two germline ends. This CDR3 spans 15 amino acids. CDR1 and CDR2 from the germline V gene are MNHEY and SVGAGI. The CDR3 sequence: CASGGLQVPSYEQYF. The CDR3 DNA reads as TGTGCCAGCGGGGGACTCCAAGTTCCCTCCTACGAGCAGTACTTC.

The J gene is TRBJ2-6, the V gene TRBV2; D call uncertain. The germline V gene has CDR1 SNHLY and CDR2 FYNNEI. V was shortened by 6 bases and J by 0 bases, with 9 bases between the two germline ends. The CDR3 contains 15 residues. The CDR3 DNA reads as TGTGCCAGCAGCCTTCGGAGCTCTGGGGCCAACGTCCTGACTTTC. Residues: CASSLRSSGANVLTF. Together with reference TRBV2 and TRBJ2-6, the CDR3 gives the full variable domain: EPEVTQTPSHQVTQMGQEVILRCVPISNHLYFYWYRQILGQKVEFLVSFYNNEISEKSEIFDDQFSVERPDGSNFTLKIRSTKLEDSAMYFCASSLRSSGANVLTFGAGSRLTVL.

The V call is TRBV6-6, the J call TRBJ1-2; 9 nucleotides match TRBD1. This CDR3 is built from 17 residues. Losses at the gene ends were 5 bases for V and 6 bases for J; bases not matched to a gene: 16. Germline CDR1 reads MNHNY; CDR2 reads SVGAGI (reference sequence). The CDR3 DNA reads TGTGCCAGCAGTCTACTCGGTGGGACAGGGTCGCGAAATGGCTACACCTTC. Residues: CASSLLGGTGSRNGYTF.

The V and J genes are TRBV2 and TRBJ1-3; 10 nucleotides align to TRBD1. Germline values: CDR1 SNHLY, CDR2 FYNNEI. The CDR3 is 15 amino acids. Losses at the gene ends were 5 bases for V and 3 bases for J; bases not matched to a gene: 4. CDR3 in amino acids: CASSPDRGYGNTIYF. The CDR3 bases are TGTGCCAGCAGTCCGGACAGGGGGTATGGAAACACCATATATTTT.

A single count supports this clone. The rearrangement joins TRBV7-2 to TRBJ2-7; 8 nucleotides line up with TRBD2. The germline V gene encodes CDR1 SGHTA and CDR2 FQGNSA. CDR3 length: 17 residues. J gave up 6 bases and V 0 bases, and 13 bases lay outside the gene matches. CDR3 region: CASSLASFGGGSSEQYF. The DNA of the CDR3 is TGTGCCAGCAGCTTAGCTAGCTTCGGGGGGGGTAGTAGCGAGCAGTACTTC.

The V gene is TRBV5-4, the J gene TRBJ1-6; 7 nucleotides line up with TRBD1. The CDR3 consists of 16 residues. Germline V gene data show CDR1 as SGHNT and CDR2 as YYREEE (reference sequence). The J segment lost 5 bases and the V segment lost 3 bases, leaving 8 bases of the junction unmatched. CDR3 region: CASSSPTGIDNSPLHF. CDR3 DNA: TGTGCCAGCAGCTCACCGACAGGGATAGATAATTCACCCCTCCACTTT.